This T cell receptor (beta chain) was sequenced in a study of vaccination and CD4 T cells after COVID-19. Study-wide background: Drawing of post-COVID samples took place a median around 100 days after diagnosis (range 35 to 161). Whole-study results and caveats: Among those convalescent, a median roughly 90% of reactive clones emerged solely post-vaccination.

A word on this clonotype: The antigen remains unidentified.

V dropped 1 base and J dropped 2; count of bases not matched to a gene: 2. The CDR3 is made up of 16 amino acids. Germline CDR1 reads LNHNV; CDR2 reads YYDKDF (reference sequence). As for treatment: approximately nine-day PBMC culture with coronavirus spike peptide pools or control peptides (ViraFEST assay). Antigen-specific T cells were expanded with peptide pools by ViraFEST, and TCRs were then sequenced. The assay that was used to sequence DNA from cultured CD4+ T cells was the Oncomine TCR Beta short-read assay. TCRdb reanalysed the PCR reads using MiXCR and keeps one entry per CDR3 protein. The sample lists 13,000 to 15,000 distinct CDR3 sequences, 25% to 35% occurring once.

The source of this sequence is a human donor who had recovered from COVID-19. The sequencing input was CD4+ T cells from blood, cultured in vitro. This chain joins TRBV15 and TRBJ1-5, with 10 bases identical to TRBD1. CDR3 residues: CATSRGDRGGNQPQHF. The DNA for the CDR3 is TGTGCCACCAGCAGAGGGGACAGGGGAGGCAATCAGCCCCAGCATTTT.